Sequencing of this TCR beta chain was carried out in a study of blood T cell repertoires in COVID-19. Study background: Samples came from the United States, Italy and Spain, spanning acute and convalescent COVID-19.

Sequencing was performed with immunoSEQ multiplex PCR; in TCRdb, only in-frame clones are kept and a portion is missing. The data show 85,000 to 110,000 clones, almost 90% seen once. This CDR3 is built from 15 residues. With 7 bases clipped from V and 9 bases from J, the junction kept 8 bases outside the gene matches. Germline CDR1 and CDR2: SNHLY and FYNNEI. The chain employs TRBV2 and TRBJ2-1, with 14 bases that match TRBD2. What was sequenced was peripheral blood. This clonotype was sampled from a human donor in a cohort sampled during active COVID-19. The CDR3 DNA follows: TGTGCCAGCACAGGACTAGCGGGGGGCCCGGGTGAGCAGTTCTTC. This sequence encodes CASTGLAGGPGEQFF.